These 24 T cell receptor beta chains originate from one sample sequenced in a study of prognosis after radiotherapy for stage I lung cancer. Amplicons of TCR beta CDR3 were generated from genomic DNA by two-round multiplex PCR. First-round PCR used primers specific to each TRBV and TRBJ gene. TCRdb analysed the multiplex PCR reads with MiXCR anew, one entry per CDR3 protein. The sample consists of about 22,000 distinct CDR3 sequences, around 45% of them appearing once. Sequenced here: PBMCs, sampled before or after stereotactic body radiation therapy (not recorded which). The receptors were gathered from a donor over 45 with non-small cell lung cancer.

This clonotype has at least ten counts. The CDR3 nucleotides read TGTGCCAGTAGTATAGTGTTGACAGGGCGGCATGGCTACACCTTC. It codes for CASSIVLTGRHGYTF. The V and J genes are TRBV19 and TRBJ1-2, with TRBD1 identical over 7 bases. Unmatched junction bases numbered 8, after V lost 1 base and J lost 6 bases. The CDR3 loop spans 15 amino acids. Germline V gene data show CDR1 as LNHDA and CDR2 as SQIVND (reference sequence).

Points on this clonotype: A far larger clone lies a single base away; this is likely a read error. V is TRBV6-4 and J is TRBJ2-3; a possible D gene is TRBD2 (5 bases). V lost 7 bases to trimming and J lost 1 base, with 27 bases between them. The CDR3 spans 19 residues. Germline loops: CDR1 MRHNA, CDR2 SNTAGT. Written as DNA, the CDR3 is TGTGCCAGCATGGGAGATAAGATTCGAGGCACACGGGGCACAGATACGCAGTATTTT. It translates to CASMGDKIRGTRGTDTQYF.

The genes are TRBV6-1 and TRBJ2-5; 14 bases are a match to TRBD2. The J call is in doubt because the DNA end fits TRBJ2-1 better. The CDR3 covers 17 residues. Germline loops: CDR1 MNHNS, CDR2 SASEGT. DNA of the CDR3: TGTGCCAGAAGTACCTCCGGGACTAGCGGGAGCTGGGATGAGCAGTTCTTC. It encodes CARSTSGTSGSWDEQFF.

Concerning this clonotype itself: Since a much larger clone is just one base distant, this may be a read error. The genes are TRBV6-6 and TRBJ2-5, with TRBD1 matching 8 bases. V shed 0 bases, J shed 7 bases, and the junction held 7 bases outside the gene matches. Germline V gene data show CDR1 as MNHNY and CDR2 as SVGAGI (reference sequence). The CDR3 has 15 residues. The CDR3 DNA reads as TGTGCCAGCAGTTACTCGAGCGGACAGGGAGGGACCCAGTACTTC. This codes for CASSYSSGQGGTQYF.

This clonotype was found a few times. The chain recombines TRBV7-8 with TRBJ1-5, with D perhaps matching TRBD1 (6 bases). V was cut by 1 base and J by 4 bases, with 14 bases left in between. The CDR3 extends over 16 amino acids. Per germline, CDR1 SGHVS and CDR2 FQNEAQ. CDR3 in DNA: TGTGCCAGCAGCTTAGTCTTTGGGACAAATAATCAGCCCCAGCATTTT. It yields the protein CASSLVFGTNNQPQHF.

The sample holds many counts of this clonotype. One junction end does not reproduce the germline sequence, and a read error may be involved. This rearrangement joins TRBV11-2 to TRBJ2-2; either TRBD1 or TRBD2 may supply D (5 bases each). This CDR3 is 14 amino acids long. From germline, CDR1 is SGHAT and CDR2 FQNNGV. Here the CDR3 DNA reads TGTGCCGGCAGGACAACTAGACGAACCGGGGAGCTGTTTTTT. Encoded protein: CAGRTTRRTGELFF.

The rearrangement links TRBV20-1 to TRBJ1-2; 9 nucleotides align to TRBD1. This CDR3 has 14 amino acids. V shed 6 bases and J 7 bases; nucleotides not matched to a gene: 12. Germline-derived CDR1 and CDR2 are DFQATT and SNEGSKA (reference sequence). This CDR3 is CSATTGTGSAGYTF. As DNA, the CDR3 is TGCAGTGCAACTACCGGGACAGGGTCGGCTGGCTACACCTTC.

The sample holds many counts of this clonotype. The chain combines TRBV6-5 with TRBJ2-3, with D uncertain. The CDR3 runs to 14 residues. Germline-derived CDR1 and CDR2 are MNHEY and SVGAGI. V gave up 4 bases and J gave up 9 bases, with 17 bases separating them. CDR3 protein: CASSSKYRIGTQYF. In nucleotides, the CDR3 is TGTGCCAGCAGTTCAAAGTACCGGATAGGGACGCAGTATTTT.

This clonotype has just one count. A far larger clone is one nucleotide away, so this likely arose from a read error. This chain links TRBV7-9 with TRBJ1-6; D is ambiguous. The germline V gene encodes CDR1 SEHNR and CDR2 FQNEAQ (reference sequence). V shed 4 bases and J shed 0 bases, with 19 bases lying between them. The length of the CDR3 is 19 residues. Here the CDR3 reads CASSSNRVGPGSYNSPLHF. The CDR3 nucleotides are TGTGCCAGCAGCTCAAACCGTGTGGGTCCGGGCTCCTATAATTCACCCCTCCACTTT.

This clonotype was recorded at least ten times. CDR3 coding DNA: TGCGCCAGCAGCCAAGATGTCGCCTACGAGCAGTACTTC. It specifies CASSQDVAYEQYF. The V gene is TRBV4-1, the J gene TRBJ2-7; no clear D gene. The CDR3 runs 13 residues. CDR1 and CDR2 (germline): MGHRA, YSYEKL. V lost 0 bases and J 2 bases, leaving 5 bases between the germline ends.

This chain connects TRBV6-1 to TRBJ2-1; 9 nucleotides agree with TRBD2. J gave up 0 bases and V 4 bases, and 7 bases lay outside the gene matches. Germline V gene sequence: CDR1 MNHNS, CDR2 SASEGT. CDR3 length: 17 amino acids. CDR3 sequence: CASSVASGGFSYNEQFF. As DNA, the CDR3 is TGTGCCAGCAGTGTAGCGAGCGGGGGGTTCTCCTACAATGAGCAGTTCTTC.

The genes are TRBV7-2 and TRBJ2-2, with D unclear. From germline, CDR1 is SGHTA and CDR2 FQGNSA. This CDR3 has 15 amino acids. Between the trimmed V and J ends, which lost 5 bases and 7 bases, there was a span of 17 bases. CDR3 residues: CASSAYTGLGGELFF. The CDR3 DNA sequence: TGTGCCAGCAGCGCCTACACCGGGTTGGGCGGGGAGCTGTTTTTT. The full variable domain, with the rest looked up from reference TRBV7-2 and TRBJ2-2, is GAGVSQSPSNKVTEKGKDVELRCDPISGHTALYWYRQSLGQGLEFLIYFQGNSAPDKSGLPSDRFSAERTGGSVSTLTIQRTQQEDSAVYLCASSAYTGLGGELFFGEGSRLTVL.

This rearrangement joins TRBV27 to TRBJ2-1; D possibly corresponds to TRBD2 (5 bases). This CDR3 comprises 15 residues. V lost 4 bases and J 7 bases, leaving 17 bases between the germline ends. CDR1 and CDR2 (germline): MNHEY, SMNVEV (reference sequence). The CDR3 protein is CASSSTAELENEQFF. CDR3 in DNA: TGTGCCAGCAGTTCGACCGCAGAACTAGAAAATGAGCAGTTCTTC.

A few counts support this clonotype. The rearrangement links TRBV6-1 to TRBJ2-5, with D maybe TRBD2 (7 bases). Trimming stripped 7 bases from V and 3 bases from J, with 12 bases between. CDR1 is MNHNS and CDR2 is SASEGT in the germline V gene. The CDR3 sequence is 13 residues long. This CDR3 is CASNGGGEETQYF. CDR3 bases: TGTGCCAGCAACGGAGGGGGGGAAGAGACCCAGTACTTC.

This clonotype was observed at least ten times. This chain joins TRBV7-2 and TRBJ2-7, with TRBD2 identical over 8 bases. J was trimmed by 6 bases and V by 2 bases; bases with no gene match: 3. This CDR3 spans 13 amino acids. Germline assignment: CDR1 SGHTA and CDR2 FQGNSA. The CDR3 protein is CASSLRAGGEQYF. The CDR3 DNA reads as TGTGCCAGCAGCTTACGGGCGGGAGGCGAGCAGTACTTC.

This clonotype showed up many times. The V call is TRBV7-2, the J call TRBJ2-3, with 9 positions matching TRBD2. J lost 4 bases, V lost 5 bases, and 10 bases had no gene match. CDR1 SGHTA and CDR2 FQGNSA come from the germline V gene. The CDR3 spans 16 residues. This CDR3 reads CASSLLAGGISDTQYF. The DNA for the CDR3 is TGTGCCAGCAGCCTTCTGGCGGGGGGGATATCAGATACGCAGTATTTT.

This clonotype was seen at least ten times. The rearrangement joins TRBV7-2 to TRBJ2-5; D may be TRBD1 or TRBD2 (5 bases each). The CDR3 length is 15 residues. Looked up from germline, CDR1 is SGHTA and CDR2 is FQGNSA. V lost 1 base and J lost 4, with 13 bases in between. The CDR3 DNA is TGTGCCAGCAGCTTAGTGAGGGGTGGTGTAGAGACCCAGTACTTC. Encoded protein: CASSLVRGGVETQYF. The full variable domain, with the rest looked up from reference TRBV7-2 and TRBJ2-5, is GAGVSQSPSNKVTEKGKDVELRCDPISGHTALYWYRQSLGQGLEFLIYFQGNSAPDKSGLPSDRFSAERTGGSVSTLTIQRTQQEDSAVYLCASSLVRGGVETQYFGPGTRLLVL.

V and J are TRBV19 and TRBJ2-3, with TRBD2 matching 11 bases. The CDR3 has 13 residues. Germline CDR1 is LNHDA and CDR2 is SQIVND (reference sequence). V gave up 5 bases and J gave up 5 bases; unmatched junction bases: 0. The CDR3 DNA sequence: TGTGCCAGTAGTGGACTAGCGGGAGATACGCAGTATTTT. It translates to CASSGLAGDTQYF. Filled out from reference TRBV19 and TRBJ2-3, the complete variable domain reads DGGITQSPKYLFRKEGQNVTLSCEQNLNHDAMYWYRQDPGQGLRLIYYSQIVNDFQKGDIAEGYSVSREKKESFPLTVTSAQKNPTAFYLCASSGLAGDTQYFGPGTRLTVL.

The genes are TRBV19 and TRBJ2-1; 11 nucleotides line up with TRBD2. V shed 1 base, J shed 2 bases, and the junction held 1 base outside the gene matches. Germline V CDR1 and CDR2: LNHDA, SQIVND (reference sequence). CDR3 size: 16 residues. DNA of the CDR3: TGTGCCAGTAGTATAGTTAGCGGGAGGGCCTACAATGAGCAGTTCTTC. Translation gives CASSIVSGRAYNEQFF. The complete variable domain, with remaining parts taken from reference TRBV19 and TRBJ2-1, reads DGGITQSPKYLFRKEGQNVTLSCEQNLNHDAMYWYRQDPGQGLRLIYYSQIVNDFQKGDIAEGYSVSREKKESFPLTVTSAQKNPTAFYLCASSIVSGRAYNEQFFGPGTRLTVL.

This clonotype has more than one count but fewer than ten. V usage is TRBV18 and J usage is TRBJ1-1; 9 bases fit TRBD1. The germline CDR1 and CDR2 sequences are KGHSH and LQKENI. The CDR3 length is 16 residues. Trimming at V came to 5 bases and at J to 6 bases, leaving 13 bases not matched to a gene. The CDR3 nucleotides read TGTGCCAGCTCAGCAACAGGGGGCACCACTTACGCTGAAGCTTTCTTT. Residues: CASSATGGTTYAEAFF.

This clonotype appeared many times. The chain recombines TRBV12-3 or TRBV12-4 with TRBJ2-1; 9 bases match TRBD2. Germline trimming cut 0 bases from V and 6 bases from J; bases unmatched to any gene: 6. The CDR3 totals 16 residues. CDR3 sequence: CASSLARGGTGNEQFF. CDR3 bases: TGTGCCAGCAGTTTAGCGCGGGGGGGAACGGGCAATGAGCAGTTCTTC.

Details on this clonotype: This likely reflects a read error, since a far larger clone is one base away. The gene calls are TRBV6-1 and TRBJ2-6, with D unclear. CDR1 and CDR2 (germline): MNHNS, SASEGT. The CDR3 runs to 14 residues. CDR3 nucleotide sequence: TGTGCCAGCAGTTACAACTCTGTGGCCAACGTCCTGACTTTC. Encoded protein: CASSYNSVANVLTF.

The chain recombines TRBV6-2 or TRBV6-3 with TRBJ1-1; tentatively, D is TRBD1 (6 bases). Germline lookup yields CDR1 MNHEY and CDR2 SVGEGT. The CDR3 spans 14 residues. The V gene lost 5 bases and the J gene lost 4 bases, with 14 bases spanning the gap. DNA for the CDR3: TGTGCCAGCAGTATTAGGGGGTGGGTCACTGAAGCTTTCTTT. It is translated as CASSIRGWVTEAFF.

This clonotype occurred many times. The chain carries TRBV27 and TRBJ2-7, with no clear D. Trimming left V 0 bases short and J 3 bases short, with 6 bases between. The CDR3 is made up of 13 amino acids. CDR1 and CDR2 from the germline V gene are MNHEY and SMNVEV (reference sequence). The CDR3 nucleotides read TGTGCCAGCAGTTTATCGGCTGGCTACGAGCAGTACTTC. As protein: CASSLSAGYEQYF.